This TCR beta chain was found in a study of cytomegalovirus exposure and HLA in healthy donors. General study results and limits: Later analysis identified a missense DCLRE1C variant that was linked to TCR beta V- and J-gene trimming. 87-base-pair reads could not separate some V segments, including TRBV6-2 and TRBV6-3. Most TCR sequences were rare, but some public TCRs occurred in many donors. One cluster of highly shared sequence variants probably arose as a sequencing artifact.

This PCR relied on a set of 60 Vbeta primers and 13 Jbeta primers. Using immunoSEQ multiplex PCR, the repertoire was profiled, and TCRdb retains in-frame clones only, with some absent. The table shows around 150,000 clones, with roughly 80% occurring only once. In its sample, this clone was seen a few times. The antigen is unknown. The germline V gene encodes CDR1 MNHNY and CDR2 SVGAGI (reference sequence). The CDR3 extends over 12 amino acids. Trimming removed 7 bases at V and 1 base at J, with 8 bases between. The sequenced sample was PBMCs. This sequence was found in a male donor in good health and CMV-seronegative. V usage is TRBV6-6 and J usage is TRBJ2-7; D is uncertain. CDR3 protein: CASTSASYEQYF. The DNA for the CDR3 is TGTGCCAGCACCAGCGCTTCCTACGAGCAGTACTTC.